This T cell receptor (beta chain) was retrieved from a study of cytomegalovirus exposure and HLA in healthy donors. General observations from the study: CMV serostatus was the sole immune exposure data available. Confirmation was obtained in vitro that a few CMV-associated chains are specific for CMV antigens. Later findings reportedly placed an Asian-associated ancestry cluster below the approximately 650-donor mean for N-insertions.

With 60 Vbeta and 13 Jbeta primers, the PCR was carried out. Generated by immunoSEQ multiplex PCR, the TCRdb table keeps only in-frame clones and is missing some. The top ten hold roughly 3% of the sample, which has more than 85,000 clones, roughly three quarters seen once. Each of the donors was a healthy bone marrow donor. V lost 6 bases, J lost 7 bases, and 8 bases stayed unmatched. The CDR3 has 13 amino acids. The germline gives CDR1 SGHNT, CDR2 YYREEE (reference sequence). With respect to this clone: As yet, its antigen is unknown.

The gene calls are TRBV5-4 and TRBJ1-2; TRBD1 matches at 8 bases. The sequence was collected from a man aged 25 to 45 in good health and CMV-seronegative. Sequencing input: PBMCs. The CDR3 DNA reads as TGTGCCAGCACCTCGGACAGGGTAATTGGCTACACCTTC. This translates into CASTSDRVIGYTF.